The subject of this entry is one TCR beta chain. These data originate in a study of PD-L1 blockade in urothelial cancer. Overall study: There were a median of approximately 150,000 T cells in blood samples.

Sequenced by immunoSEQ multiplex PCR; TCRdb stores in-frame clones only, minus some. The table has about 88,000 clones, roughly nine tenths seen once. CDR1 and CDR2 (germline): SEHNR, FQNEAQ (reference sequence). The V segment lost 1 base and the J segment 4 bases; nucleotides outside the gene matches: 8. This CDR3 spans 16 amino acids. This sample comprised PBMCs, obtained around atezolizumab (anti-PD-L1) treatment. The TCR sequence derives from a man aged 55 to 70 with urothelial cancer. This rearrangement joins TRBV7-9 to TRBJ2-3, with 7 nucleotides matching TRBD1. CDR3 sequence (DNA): TGTGCCAGCAGCTTAGAAGCAGGGGGTAGCGCAGATACGCAGTATTTT. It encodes CASSLEAGGSADTQYF.